What follows are 9 T cell receptor beta chains derived from one specimen sequenced in a study of tumor and adjacent non-tumor tissue in lung cancer. TCRbeta libraries were built with three rounds of nested PCR, modified from ARM-PCR. TCRdb ran MiXCR on the multiplex PCR reads and lists one entry per CDR3 protein. The sample includes 100,000 to 120,000 distinct CDR3 sequences, around 82% of them seen just once. This sample's RNA came from whole unsorted tissue. Sequencing input: lung tumor tissue. The receptors come from a man between 65 and 85 years old with non-small cell lung cancer.

The chain combines TRBV29-1 with TRBJ1-1, with D unclear. With 0 bases removed from V and 0 bases from J, the gap between germline ends came to 11 bases. Germline V CDR1 and CDR2: SQVTM, ANQGSEA. The CDR3 length is 15 residues. CDR3 in amino acids: CSVEEPGGMNTEAFF. The CDR3 DNA reads TGCAGCGTTGAAGAACCGGGTGGGATGAACACTGAAGCTTTCTTT.

This clonotype has only one observation. The rearrangement joins TRBV6-5 to TRBJ1-4, with D hard to call. Germline V gene sequence: CDR1 MNHEY, CDR2 SVGAGI. This CDR3 has 14 residues. The ends were cut back, 6 bases at V and 6 bases at J, with 14 bases in the middle. CDR3 residues: CASRPTEHYEKLFF. CDR3 nucleotide sequence: TGTGCCAGCAGGCCCACAGAGCATTATGAAAAACTGTTTTTT.

This clonotype is a singleton in its sample. One end of the junction is discordant with germline, which a read error may explain. This rearrangement joins TRBV4-3 to TRBJ2-1, with D possibly being TRBD1 or TRBD2 (5 bases each). Germline CDR1 reads LGHNA; CDR2 reads YSLEER. This CDR3 contains 15 residues. CDR3 region: CASSQETGAYNEQFF. The CDR3 DNA follows: TGCGCCAGTAGCCAAGAGACCGGGGCTTACAATGAGCAGTTCTTC.

Notes on this clonotype: One junction end disagrees with the germline gene, perhaps due to a read error. The rearrangement uses TRBV6-5 and TRBJ1-1, with a weak D call TRBD1 (5 bases). The CDR3 totals 15 residues. Germline lookup yields CDR1 MNHEY and CDR2 SVGAGI. CDR3 coding DNA: TGTGCCAGCAGCTACTCGCACCGGGGGAACACTGAAGCTTTCTTC. The encoded protein is CASSYSHRGNTEAFF.

With regard to this clonotype: An end of the junction does not agree with germline; a read error may underlie this. V usage is TRBV10-2 and J usage is TRBJ1-1; 7 bases are shared with TRBD1. The CDR3 runs to 12 residues. Germline V gene lookup returns CDR1 WSHSY and CDR2 SAAADI. The CDR3 spells CASKHRGAETFF. CDR3 sequence (DNA): TGCGCCAGCAAGCACAGGGGCGCTGAAACTTTCTTT.

As for this clonotype: One end of the junction varies from germline; a read error may be responsible. The J gene is TRBJ2-1, the V gene TRBV10-2; D could derive from TRBD1 or TRBD2 (5 bases each). This CDR3 is 15 amino acids long. Germline V gene lookup returns CDR1 WSHSY and CDR2 SAAADI. CDR3 loop: CANRSPGPRSHEHFF. The CDR3 nucleotides are TGCGCCAACAGGTCCCCGGGACCCCGTTCTCATGAGCACTTCTTC.

This clonotype was seen a handful of times. A junction end diverges from the germline sequence, so it may reflect a read error. The V and J genes are TRBV7-9 and TRBJ1-2; D is uncertain. The CDR3 consists of 15 residues. Germline V CDR1 and CDR2: SEHNR, FQNEAQ (reference sequence). The CDR3 protein is CVSSLAERVLCGYTF. CDR3 in DNA: TGTGTCAGCAGCTTAGCGGAGAGGGTGCTTTGTGGCTACACCTTC.

A note on this clonotype: One end of the junction varies from germline; a read error may be responsible. V and J are TRBV29-1 and TRBJ2-3, with 9 bases matching TRBD1. This CDR3 is built from 17 residues. Looked up from germline, CDR1 is SQVTM and CDR2 is ANQGSEA. The CDR3 here is CSLLPYATGGETDTKYF. CDR3 coding DNA: TGCAGCTTACTCCCATATGCGACAGGGGGGGAGACAGATACGAAGTATTTT.

Regarding this clonotype: One end of the junction is discordant with germline, which a read error may explain. The rearrangement joins TRBV4-1 to TRBJ1-2, with D hard to call. The CDR3 totals 14 residues. CDR1 and CDR2 (germline): MGHRA, YSYEKL. The CDR3, as DNA: TGCGCCAGCTGCCAAAGTGGACGGAACTATGAATACACCTTC. It yields the protein CASCQSGRNYEYTF.